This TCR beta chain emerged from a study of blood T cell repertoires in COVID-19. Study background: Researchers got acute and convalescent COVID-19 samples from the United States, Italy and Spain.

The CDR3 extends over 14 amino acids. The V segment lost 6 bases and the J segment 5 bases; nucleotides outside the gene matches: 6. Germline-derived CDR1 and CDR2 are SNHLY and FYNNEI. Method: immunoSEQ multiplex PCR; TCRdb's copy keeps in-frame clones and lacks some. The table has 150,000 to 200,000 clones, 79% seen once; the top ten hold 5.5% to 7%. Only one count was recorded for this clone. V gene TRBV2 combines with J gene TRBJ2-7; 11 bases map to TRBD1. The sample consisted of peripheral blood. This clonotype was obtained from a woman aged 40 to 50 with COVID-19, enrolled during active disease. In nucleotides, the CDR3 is TGTGCCAGCAGCATGGGACAGGGGGGAGACGAGCAGTACTTC. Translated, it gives CASSMGQGGDEQYF.